The sequence of this T cell receptor beta chain was determined in a study of beta chain features in type 1 diabetes. General observations from the study: Compared to healthy donors, patients appeared to have naive, central memory and Treg TCRB repertoires that were more alike. TCRB CDR3s from Type 1 diabetes patients were moderately but significantly shorter in all four CD4+ subsets. HLA influence on TCRB rearrangement stayed unresolved here.

Reverse transcribing all isolated RNA meant expressed TCRB transcripts were sequenced. Sequencing used immunoSEQ multiplex PCR; TCRdb keeps in-frame clones, though not all of them. The sample shows 140,000 or so clones, roughly an eighth of them seen only once. A few counts support this clone. Its specificity is not known. This CDR3 comprises 16 residues. Germline assignment: CDR1 MGHRA and CDR2 YSYEKL. V shed 1 base and J shed 3 bases, with 13 bases lying between them. This chain connects TRBV4-1 to TRBJ1-5, with a possible D match to TRBD1 (6 bases). This TCR was recovered from a young man with type 1 diabetes. The material sequenced was central memory CD4+ T cells from blood. CDR3 region: CASSQGAGGTNQPQHF. The DNA for the CDR3 is TGCGCCAGCAGCCAAGGAGCCGGGGGCACCAATCAGCCCCAGCATTTT.